These 31 T cell receptor beta chains originate from one sample sequenced in a study of vaccination and CD4 T cells after COVID-19. Treatment meaning: roughly 10-day PBMC culture with coronavirus spike peptide pools or control peptides (ViraFEST assay). Cultured CD4+ T cell DNA was sequenced using the Oncomine TCR Beta short-read assay. TCRdb re-derived calls from the PCR reads in MiXCR, one entry per CDR3 protein. Among around 4,900 distinct CDR3 sequences, approximately 23% were seen once, and the ten largest hold roughly 50%. These receptors have no identified antigens. The sequencing here drew on CD4+ T cells from blood, cultured in vitro, taken after SARS-CoV-2 vaccination. These receptors came from a human donor who had recovered from COVID-19.

This chain joins TRBV7-2 and TRBJ2-3, with no clear D. V dropped 1 base and J dropped 2 bases, with 4 bases sitting between them. The CDR3 totals 13 residues. Looked up from germline, CDR1 is SGHTA and CDR2 is FQGNSA. The CDR3 region is CASSLGFTDTQYF. In nucleotides, the CDR3 is TGTGCCAGCAGCTTAGGATTCACAGATACGCAGTATTTT.

This clonotype was seen more than once but under ten times. This chain joins TRBV19 and TRBJ1-6; possible D gene TRBD1, 5 bases. This CDR3 spans 14 amino acids. V lost 4 bases and J 10 bases, leaving 14 bases between the germline ends. The germline V gene encodes CDR1 LNHDA and CDR2 SQIVND (reference sequence). The CDR3 sequence: CASSRRGFESPLHF. Written as DNA, the CDR3 is TGTGCCAGTAGTAGACGGGGGTTCGAATCACCCCTCCACTTT.

Within the sample, this clonotype is medium-sized (0.01 to 0.1%). The V and J genes are TRBV7-7 and TRBJ2-7, with a tentative D call TRBD1 (7 bases). Trimming took 8 bases from V and 0 from J, leaving 20 bases between them. Looked up from germline, CDR1 is SSHAT and CDR2 is FNYEAQ (reference sequence). There are 16 residues in the CDR3. For the CDR3, the DNA is TGTGCCAGCTTAACAGGGGAGGTGGTAAGCTCCTACGAGCAGTACTTC. Protein: CASLTGEVVSSYEQYF.

This chain connects TRBV7-2 to TRBJ2-1; D is unclear. Germline assignment: CDR1 SGHTA and CDR2 FQGNSA. CDR3 length equals 12 residues. V shed 3 bases and J shed 7 bases, with 7 bases lying between them. The CDR3 region has the DNA TGTGCCAGCAGCTTTTGGGAAAATGAGCAGTTCTTC. Its protein is CASSFWENEQFF. The whole variable domain, filled in from reference TRBV7-2 and TRBJ2-1, reads GAGVSQSPSNKVTEKGKDVELRCDPISGHTALYWYRQSLGQGLEFLIYFQGNSAPDKSGLPSDRFSAERTGGSVSTLTIQRTQQEDSAVYLCASSFWENEQFFGPGTRLTVL.

This clonotype is medium-sized (0.01 to 0.1%). The chain is built from TRBV7-3 and TRBJ2-5; the match to TRBD2 covers 7 bases. The germline gives CDR1 SGHTA, CDR2 FQGTGA. Unmatched junction bases numbered 7, after V lost 5 bases and J lost 4 bases. The CDR3 loop spans 14 amino acids. Written as DNA, the CDR3 is TGTGCCAGCAGCCCCACGGGGGGTCCAGAGACCCAGTACTTC. Its translation is CASSPTGGPETQYF.

By its share, this clonotype is medium-sized. The genes are TRBV6-1 and TRBJ1-6; perhaps TRBD1 as D (5 bases). The CDR3 loop spans 12 amino acids. V lost 5 bases and J lost 8, with 7 bases in between. CDR1 and CDR2 from the germline V gene are MNHNS and SASEGT. The CDR3 DNA sequence: TGTGCCAGCAGTCGACAGTATTCACCCCTCCACTTT. Translating it yields CASSRQYSPLHF.

The J gene is TRBJ2-7, the V gene TRBV2; D is undetermined. The CDR3 is 12 residues long. Trimming removed 4 bases from V and 9 bases from J, with 13 bases in between. Germline V gives CDR1 SNHLY, CDR2 FYNNEI. The CDR3 region has the DNA TGTGCCAGCAGTGGGGAAGCCTCCGCGCAGTACTTC. Translation gives CASSGEASAQYF.

This rearrangement joins TRBV9 to TRBJ1-2; 9 bases agree with TRBD1. J was trimmed by 3 bases and V by 3 bases; bases with no gene match: 6. The CDR3 is 15 residues long. Per the germline V gene, CDR1 is SGDLS and CDR2 is YYNGEE. This CDR3 is CASSGDRGMDYGYTF. The CDR3 DNA sequence: TGTGCCAGCAGCGGCGACAGGGGGATGGACTATGGCTACACCTTC.

This clonotype is medium-sized. V gene TRBV20-1 combines with J gene TRBJ2-5, with unresolved D. CDR1 DFQATT and CDR2 SNEGSKA come from the germline V gene (reference sequence). Trimming removed 2 bases from V and 3 bases from J, with 7 bases in between. The CDR3 sequence is 12 residues long. The DNA of the CDR3 is TGCAGTGCTAGACGCGTCAAAGAGACCCAGTACTTC. It is translated as CSARRVKETQYF.

This clonotype was observed a few times. The V gene is TRBV7-9, the J gene TRBJ2-1; 10 bases are shared with TRBD2. The CDR3 extends over 15 amino acids. The V gene end was trimmed by 0 bases and the J gene end by 9 bases; junction bases not matched to a gene: 5. The germline V gene encodes CDR1 SEHNR and CDR2 FQNEAQ (reference sequence). CDR3 sequence reads: CASSLASGGVGEQFF. The CDR3 DNA reads TGTGCCAGCAGCTTAGCCAGCGGGGGGGTAGGTGAGCAGTTCTTC.

By share of the sample, this clonotype is medium-sized. The chain is built from TRBV7-2 and TRBJ1-6, with D maybe TRBD1 (6 bases). Deletions cut 3 bases from V and 10 bases from J, with 10 bases between. The CDR3 runs 13 residues. The germline gives CDR1 SGHTA, CDR2 FQGNSA. The CDR3 protein is CASSFHRDSPLHF. The CDR3 region has the DNA TGTGCCAGCAGCTTCCACAGGGACTCACCCCTCCACTTT.

The CDR3 region is CASSQRQVGTDTQYF. CDR3 nucleotides: TGCGCCAGCAGCCAAAGACAGGTCGGCACAGATACGCAGTATTTT. The chain recombines TRBV4-1 with TRBJ2-3; tentative D call: TRBD1 (6 bases). The CDR3 spans 15 residues. The germline CDR1 and CDR2 sequences are MGHRA and YSYEKL. Between the trimmed V and J ends, which lost 2 bases and 1 base, there was a span of 10 bases.

The rearrangement links TRBV6-2 or TRBV6-3 to TRBJ2-7; perhaps TRBD1 as D (6 bases). The CDR3 runs 14 residues. V lost 4 bases, J lost 2 bases, and 12 bases lay in between. Germline V gives CDR1 MNHEY, CDR2 SVGEGT. CDR3 sequence: CASSSATGPYEQYF. The CDR3 nucleotides are TGTGCCAGCAGTTCCGCGACAGGACCCTACGAGCAGTACTTC.

The chain employs TRBV2 and TRBJ1-5; D is unresolved. CDR1 and CDR2 from the germline V gene are SNHLY and FYNNEI. This CDR3 contains 14 residues. The V gene lost 8 bases and the J gene lost 6 bases, with 17 bases spanning the gap. The CDR3 sequence is CASAPAASRQPQHF. The CDR3 bases are TGTGCCAGCGCCCCTGCGGCTAGCCGTCAGCCCCAGCATTTT.

The CDR3 sequence is CASSPRQEASSGNTIYF. The CDR3, as DNA: TGTGCCAGCTCACCACGGCAGGAAGCGAGCTCTGGAAACACCATATATTTT. The J gene is TRBJ1-3, the V gene TRBV18; D remains unclear. CDR3 length: 17 amino acids. Germline V CDR1 and CDR2: KGHSH, LQKENI. The V end lost 1 base, the J end lost 0 bases, and 13 bases lay between the germline ends. Full variable domain (rest looked up from reference TRBV18 and TRBJ1-3): NAGVMQNPRHLVRRRGQEARLRCSPMKGHSHVYWYRQLPEEGLKFMVYLQKENIIDESGMPKERFSAEFPKEGPSILRIQQVVRGDSAAYFCASSPRQEASSGNTIYFGEGSWLTVV.

The chain combines TRBV12-3 or TRBV12-4 with TRBJ1-5; 7 bases agree with TRBD1. V trimming: 7 bases; J trimming: 4 bases; junction bases outside the gene matches: 4. This CDR3 has 13 amino acids. The CDR3 loop is CASMAGGNQPQHF. The CDR3, as DNA: TGTGCCAGCATGGCAGGGGGTAATCAGCCCCAGCATTTT.

This clonotype is labeled as medium-sized. The chain employs TRBV6-1 and TRBJ1-2; D may be TRBD1 (5 bases). Looked up from germline, CDR1 is MNHNS and CDR2 is SASEGT. This CDR3 is 14 amino acids long. The V and J ends lost 6 bases and 0 bases respectively, with 11 bases between them. This chain's CDR3 is CASRGTVANYGYTF. CDR3 coding DNA: TGTGCCAGCAGGGGGACGGTCGCTAACTATGGCTACACCTTC.

This clonotype was detected a few times. The chain recombines TRBV20-1 with TRBJ1-2, with 8 bases fitting TRBD1. There are 16 residues in the CDR3. Germline V CDR1 and CDR2: DFQATT, SNEGSKA (reference sequence). Losses at the gene ends were 3 bases for V and 4 bases for J; bases not matched to a gene: 13. CDR3 in amino acids: CSASDHQGAQTYGYTF. The CDR3 region has the DNA TGCAGTGCTAGTGATCACCAGGGGGCGCAGACCTATGGCTACACCTTC.

As for this clonotype: One end of the junction does not line up with germline, which may come from a read error. The CDR3 sequence is CARSAGGDEQFF. CDR3 DNA sequence: TGTGCCCGCAGTGCAGGGGGTGACGAGCAGTTCTTC. The J gene is TRBJ2-1, the V gene TRBV6-1; TRBD1 aligns across 7 bases. The V gene's germline CDR1 is MNHNS and CDR2 SASEGT. The CDR3 has 12 residues.

This chain links TRBV7-2 with TRBJ2-2; 11 bases line up with TRBD2. CDR3 length: 17 amino acids. Germline V gives CDR1 SGHTA, CDR2 FQGNSA. Trimming at V came to 5 bases and at J to 6 bases, leaving 11 bases not matched to a gene. CDR3 region: CASSRMISGGAPGELFF. DNA for the CDR3: TGTGCCAGCAGCCGAATGATTAGCGGGGGGGCCCCCGGGGAGCTGTTTTTT. Full variable domain (missing parts from reference TRBV7-2 and TRBJ2-2): GAGVSQSPSNKVTEKGKDVELRCDPISGHTALYWYRQSLGQGLEFLIYFQGNSAPDKSGLPSDRFSAERTGGSVSTLTIQRTQQEDSAVYLCASSRMISGGAPGELFFGEGSRLTVL.

Relative to its sample, this clonotype is medium-sized. V and J are TRBV20-1 and TRBJ1-2; 8 bases fit TRBD1. V shed 6 bases, J shed 9 bases, and the junction held 3 bases outside the gene matches. The germline gives CDR1 DFQATT, CDR2 SNEGSKA (reference sequence). The CDR3 runs to 10 residues. The CDR3 region is CSADRGRYTF. The DNA of the CDR3 is TGCAGTGCCGACAGGGGTCGCTACACCTTC.

The count of this clonotype is one. Since a much larger clone is just one base distant, this may be a read error. The gene calls are TRBV20-1 and TRBJ1-5; D is possibly TRBD1 (5 bases). The germline V gene has CDR1 DFQATT and CDR2 SNEGSKA (reference sequence). This CDR3 spans 17 amino acids. The CDR3 DNA reads as TGCAGTGCTTCCCTCAGGGTAGGTCTTGCTAGCGATCAGCCCCAGCATTTT. Protein product: CSASLRVGLASDQPQHF.

The V gene is TRBV5-5, the J gene TRBJ1-2; D is ambiguous. The CDR3 contains 15 residues. The germline V gene has CDR1 SGHKS and CDR2 YYEKEE (reference sequence). Trimming took off 0 bases at V and 0 bases at J, with 9 bases between the two ends. CDR3 DNA sequence: TGTGCCAGCAGCTTGGCCGGAGTGGCTAACTATGGCTACACCTTC. Its translation is CASSLAGVANYGYTF.

The chain is built from TRBV9 and TRBJ1-5, with D possibly being TRBD1 (5 bases). V was cut by 3 bases and J by 9 bases, with 10 bases left in between. Germline V CDR1 and CDR2: SGDLS, YYNGEE. There are 12 residues in the CDR3. Here the CDR3 DNA reads TGTGCCAGCAGCGAGGGGATAGGGCCCCAGCATTTT. This translates into CASSEGIGPQHF.

The rearrangement uses TRBV30 and TRBJ1-1; possible D gene TRBD1, 5 bases. From germline, CDR1 is GTSNPN and CDR2 SVGIG (reference sequence). The V end was cut by 2 bases, the J end by 5 bases, with 12 bases between. This CDR3 spans 13 amino acids. CDR3 sequence reads: CAWSWAGDTEAFF. The CDR3 bases are TGTGCCTGGAGTTGGGCGGGGGATACTGAAGCTTTCTTT.

Sample share makes this clonotype medium-sized. The chain combines TRBV20-1 with TRBJ1-5; a possible D gene is TRBD1 (5 bases). CDR3 length: 12 residues. With 3 bases removed from V and 7 bases from J, the gap between germline ends came to 10 bases. CDR1 and CDR2 from the germline V gene are DFQATT and SNEGSKA (reference sequence). The CDR3 nucleotides read TGCAGTGCTAGGAACGGGGACCAGCCCCAGCATTTT. This gives the protein CSARNGDQPQHF.

This clonotype was detected many times. The chain has TRBV19 and TRBJ2-7, with 7 bases fitting TRBD1. Trimming cost V 10 bases and J 2 bases; bases outside gene matches: 8. Germline V lookup: CDR1 LNHDA, CDR2 SQIVND (reference sequence). This CDR3 has 13 residues. This CDR3 reads CATGRGRPYEQYF. The CDR3 DNA sequence: TGTGCCACCGGAAGGGGGCGACCCTACGAGCAGTACTTC.

This clonotype is deemed medium-sized (0.01 to 0.1%). This chain links TRBV20-1 with TRBJ1-3; no reliable D call. The germline V and J ends were trimmed by 7 bases and 2 bases, with 9 bases remaining between them. This CDR3 contains 12 residues. Germline V gene data show CDR1 as DFQATT and CDR2 as SNEGSKA (reference sequence). The CDR3 DNA follows: TGCAGTGTCGTGGGAGCTGGAAACACCATATATTTT. This translates into CSVVGAGNTIYF.

V and J are TRBV5-1 and TRBJ1-2, with 11 bases fitting TRBD1. Germline V CDR1 and CDR2: SGHRS, YFSETQ. Losses at the gene ends were 2 bases for V and 4 bases for J; bases not matched to a gene: 10. The CDR3 contains 17 residues. CDR3 bases: TGCGCCAGCAGCTTACAGGGACAGGGGGGAGGTATCTATGGCTACACCTTC. Protein sequence: CASSLQGQGGGIYGYTF.

The chain joins TRBV6-1 to TRBJ1-5; 8 nucleotides agree with TRBD1. The germline gives CDR1 MNHNS, CDR2 SASEGT. With 5 bases clipped from V and 6 bases from J, the junction kept 9 bases outside the gene matches. This CDR3 region has 15 residues. Here the CDR3 DNA reads TGTGCCAGCAGTCAAAAGCAGGGGGCAGGTCAGCCCCAGCATTTT. It encodes CASSQKQGAGQPQHF.

The chain joins TRBV5-4 to TRBJ2-6, with a tentative D call TRBD2 (5 bases). V was trimmed by 4 bases and J by 3 bases, leaving 14 bases between them. The CDR3 runs 16 residues. Germline V lookup: CDR1 SGHNT, CDR2 YYREEE (reference sequence). Written as DNA, the CDR3 is TGTGCCAGCAGCGACTATAGAGGCATTGGGGCCAACGTCCTGACTTTC. The encoded protein is CASSDYRGIGANVLTF.